The rows below give T cell receptor beta chains drawn from one sample of a study of STAT5B mutations in CD4+ large granular lymphocyte leukemia. This table comes from immunoSEQ multiplex PCR, and its TCRdb copy is limited to in-frame clones, with some not included. The sample contains 45,000 to 55,000 clones, roughly three quarters of which appear only once. The source material was CD4+ T cells from blood buffy coats. The source is a human donor in good health. Both conserved end residues are part of each CDR3. A D gene is named only where the DNA matches it firmly. Expanded clones get a size class; other rows say once, few or many, or leave the size out.

DNA: TGTGCCAGCAGCCCGGGGGGGGCTATGAACACTGAAGCTTTCTTT
CDR3: CASSPGGAMNTEAFF
V: TRBV4-2
size: .
J: TRBJ1-1
D: .

DNA: TGTGCCAGCAGCACCTCAGCGGGGGCATCCTACAATGAGCAGTTCTTC
CDR3: CASSTSAGASYNEQFF
V: TRBV7-8
size: .
J: TRBJ2-1
D: TRBD2

DNA: TGTGCCAGCTCACCCTCGGCCAATTCACCCCTCCACTTT
CDR3: CASSPSANSPLHF
V: TRBV18
size: .
J: TRBJ1-6
D: .

DNA: TGCGCCAGCAGCCAAGAGGGCTCAGACAGCCAATATGGCTACACCTTC
CDR3: CASSQEGSDSQYGYTF
V: TRBV4-1
size: .
J: TRBJ1-2
D: .

DNA: TGTGCCAGCAGCCGAGGGGAGGGGGCATCACCCCTCCACTTT
CDR3: CASSRGEGASPLHF
V: TRBV9
size: few
J: TRBJ1-6
D: TRBD1

DNA: TGTGCCAGCAGCTCCCTTGGCCCACTCGGAGTAGATACGCAGTATTTT
CDR3: CASSSLGPLGVDTQYF
V: TRBV7-9
size: few
J: TRBJ2-3
D: .

DNA: TGTGCCAGCAGCCAATCGCGGGGCACAAACACTGAAGCTTTCTTT
CDR3: CASSQSRGTNTEAFF
V: TRBV16
size: few
J: TRBJ1-1
D: .

DNA: TGTGCCAGCAGCCAACAGGGAGTTGGCTACACCTTC
CDR3: CASSQQGVGYTF
V: TRBV27
size: .
J: TRBJ1-2
D: .

DNA: TGTGCCAGCAGTTCAGGGGGCGCGGTCGGGGAGCTGTTTTTT
CDR3: CASSSGGAVGELFF
V: TRBV6-5
size: .
J: TRBJ2-2
D: TRBD1

DNA: TGTGCCAGCAGCTTAGTCGTCAACAATGAGCAGTTCTTC
CDR3: CASSLVVNNEQFF
V: TRBV7-8
size: .
J: TRBJ2-1
D: .

DNA: TGCAGCGTTGGGCGGGGCACAGATACGCAGTATTTT
CDR3: CSVGRGTDTQYF
V: TRBV29-1
size: .
J: TRBJ2-3
D: .

DNA: TGTGCCAGCAGTGACCCTGGTGTGAGGGGGGGCCCAAACGAGCAGTACTTC
CDR3: CASSDPGVRGGPNEQYF
V: TRBV6-4
size: .
J: TRBJ2-7
D: .

DNA: TGCAGCGTCCACCAAAAACAGGGTTTCGTGGGCCTAGGGGGCAGGGATCGTATGAACACTGAAGCTTTCTTT
CDR3: CSVHQKQGFVGLGGRDRMNTEAFF
V: TRBV29-1
size: .
J: TRBJ1-1
D: TRBD1

DNA: TGCGCCAGCAGCTTGTTAGGGCTTCAAGAGACCCAGTACTTC
CDR3: CASSLLGLQETQYF
V: TRBV5-1
size: .
J: TRBJ2-5
D: .

DNA: TGTGCCAGCAGCCAACTCATCTCCCGGGACAATTGGTCACCCCTCCACTTT
CDR3: CASSQLISRDNWSPLHF
V: TRBV4-2
size: .
J: TRBJ1-6
D: .

DNA: TGTGCCAGCAGCTTCCTGGGGGGACAGAGCTACGAGCAGTACTTC
CDR3: CASSFLGGQSYEQYF
V: TRBV5-6
size: .
J: TRBJ2-7
D: .

DNA: TGTGCCAGCAGCGTAGGGAGGGGTCCCACAGATACGCAGTATTTT
CDR3: CASSVGRGPTDTQYF
V: TRBV9
size: .
J: TRBJ2-3
D: .

DNA: TGTGCCAGCGGTACCCAACCCCGGGACGGGGTATCGGTTCACGAGACCCAGTACTTC
CDR3: CASGTQPRDGVSVHETQYF
V: TRBV27
size: .
J: TRBJ2-5
D: .

DNA: TGTGCCAGCAGACAGGGTAATGATGGAAACACCATATATTTT
CDR3: CASRQGNDGNTIYF
V: TRBV2
size: .
J: TRBJ1-3
D: .

DNA: TGTGCCTGGAGTGTACGCGCCCTACTCAGGACACCGAACACCGGGGAGCTGTTTTTT
CDR3: CAWSVRALLRTPNTGELFF
V: TRBV30
size: .
J: TRBJ2-2
D: .

DNA: TGCAGCGTTCGACAGGGGGGTGGCTACACCTTC
CDR3: CSVRQGGGYTF
V: TRBV29-1
size: .
J: TRBJ1-2
D: TRBD1

DNA: TGTGCCTGGAGTGTACAGTTGGGGAGCACAGATACGCAGTATTTT
CDR3: CAWSVQLGSTDTQYF
V: TRBV30
size: .
J: TRBJ2-3
D: .

DNA: TGTGCCAGCAGCTTGGGAACTGCCAAGAACACCGGGGAGCTGTTTTTT
CDR3: CASSLGTAKNTGELFF
V: TRBV5-6
size: .
J: TRBJ2-2
D: .

DNA: TGTGCCAGCAGTGCCACCCGGAGGGGCGGCTATGGCTACACCTTC
CDR3: CASSATRRGGYGYTF
V: TRBV2
size: once
J: TRBJ1-2
D: .

DNA: TGTGCCTGGGCAGGGACAGACAATCAGCCCCAGCATTTT
CDR3: CAWAGTDNQPQHF
V: TRBV30
size: .
J: TRBJ1-5
D: TRBD1

DNA: TGCGCCAGCAGCTTGGTCTCCGGGACCTACTCACCCCTCCACTTT
CDR3: CASSLVSGTYSPLHF
V: TRBV5-1
size: few
J: TRBJ1-6
D: .